This T cell receptor (beta chain) was sequenced for a study of T cells in Graves' hyperthyroidism and ophthalmopathy. This clonotype was counted ten times or more. Amplification targeted TCR beta CDR3 regions from RNA transcripts. Carried out on the TCR CDR3, a first-round RT-PCR used the HTBI primer set. TCRdb processed the multiplex PCR reads anew with MiXCR; each CDR3 protein has one entry. The sample has about 550,000 distinct CDR3 sequences; around 21% are singletons. CDR3 length equals 17 residues. Germline V gives CDR1 MNHEY, CDR2 SVGEGT. Trimming removed 2 bases from V and 3 bases from J; junction bases left unmatched: 10.

The rearrangement links TRBV6-2 or TRBV6-3 to TRBJ1-5, with 7 bases that match TRBD1. The source of this sequence is a man between 18 and 35 years old with Graves' hyperthyroidism. The source material was blood. CDR3 sequence reads: CASSYPWQGGYNQPQHF. DNA for the CDR3: TGTGCCAGCAGTTACCCCTGGCAGGGGGGTTACAATCAGCCCCAGCATTTT.